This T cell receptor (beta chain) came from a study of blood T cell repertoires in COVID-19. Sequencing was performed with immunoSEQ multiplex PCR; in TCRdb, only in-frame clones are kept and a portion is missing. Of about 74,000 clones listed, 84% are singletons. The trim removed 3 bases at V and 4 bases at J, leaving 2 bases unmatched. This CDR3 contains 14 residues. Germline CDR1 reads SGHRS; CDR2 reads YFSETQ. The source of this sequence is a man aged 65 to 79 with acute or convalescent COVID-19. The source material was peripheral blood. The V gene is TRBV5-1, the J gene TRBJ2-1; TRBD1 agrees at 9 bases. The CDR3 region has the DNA TGCGCCAGCAGCTCGGGACAGGGTTACAATGAGCAGTTCTTC. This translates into CASSSGQGYNEQFF.